Below are 8 T cell receptor beta chains sequenced from a single sample in a study of blood T cell repertoires in COVID-19. TCRdb's table, derived via immunoSEQ multiplex PCR, lists solely in-frame clones and lacks some. In the table there are about 160,000 clones, approximately 80% of which are singletons. Specimen: PBMCs or T cells enriched from blood (not recorded which). The origin of the receptors is a woman aged 60 to 75 who had recovered from COVID-19.

Comments on this clone: The sample has other DNA sequences that encode this CDR3 too. The chain recombines TRBV2 with TRBJ1-2, with D uncertain. With 3 bases removed from V and 1 base from J, the gap between germline ends came to 3 bases. This CDR3 is built from 12 residues. Per the germline V gene, CDR1 is SNHLY and CDR2 is FYNNEI. CDR3 amino acids: CASSDGNYGYTF. The CDR3 bases are TGTGCCAGCAGTGACGGTAACTATGGCTACACCTTC.

The chain recombines TRBV25-1 with TRBJ1-1; possibly TRBD1 for D (6 bases). V lost 4 bases and J 4 bases, leaving 16 bases between the germline ends. Germline V gene lookup returns CDR1 MGHDK and CDR2 SYGVNS. CDR3 length: 15 residues. The CDR3 protein is CASSARGGVGTEAFF. The CDR3 DNA reads TGTGCCAGCAGTGCAAGGGGGGGAGTGGGCACTGAAGCTTTCTTT.

The chain carries TRBV27 and TRBJ2-1; maybe TRBD2 (5 bases). CDR1 is MNHEY and CDR2 is SMNVEV in the germline V gene (reference sequence). This CDR3 comprises 13 residues. V gave up 6 bases and J gave up 12 bases, with 18 bases separating them. CDR3 amino acids: CASRPETRRVQFF. The DNA for the CDR3 is TGTGCCAGCAGGCCGGAGACGAGGCGGGTGCAGTTCTTC.

The chain has TRBV19 and TRBJ2-1, with a possible D match to TRBD2 (6 bases). This CDR3 comprises 14 residues. Germline V CDR1 and CDR2: LNHDA, SQIVND (reference sequence). Trimming stripped 4 bases from V and 5 bases from J, with 12 bases between. CDR3 in amino acids: CASSNTLANNEQFF. The CDR3 bases are TGTGCCAGTAGTAACACCCTAGCGAACAATGAGCAGTTCTTC.

The chain links TRBV3-1 (or the pseudogene TRBV3-2) to TRBJ2-2; 11 bases are shared with TRBD2. This CDR3 has 15 residues. V was clipped by 5 bases and J by 8 bases; unmatched bases: 7. The germline V gene has CDR1 LGHDT and CDR2 YNNKEL (reference sequence). The DNA for the CDR3 is TGTGCCAGCAGCAATAGCGGGGGGGCGTCTGGGGAGCTGTTTTTT. This sequence encodes CASSNSGGASGELFF.

The chain joins TRBV7-2 to TRBJ1-2; TRBD1 aligns across 11 bases. Looked up from germline, CDR1 is SGHTA and CDR2 is FQGNSA. The V and J ends lost 5 bases and 8 bases, in that order; junction bases with no gene match: 7. This CDR3 is built from 14 residues. This CDR3 reads CASSQDRGRGGYTF. CDR3 bases: TGTGCCAGCAGCCAGGACAGGGGGCGTGGAGGCTACACCTTC.

The chain has TRBV4-1 and TRBJ2-7; tentative D call: TRBD1 (6 bases). CDR1 and CDR2 from the germline V gene are MGHRA and YSYEKL. Deletions cut 4 bases from V and 3 bases from J, with 10 bases between. CDR3 length: 13 residues. CDR3 loop: CASSLRDNYEQYF. CDR3 coding DNA: TGCGCCAGCAGCCTCCGGGACAACTACGAGCAGTACTTC.

This clone was found a few times. This chain links TRBV5-4 with TRBJ2-1; tentatively, D is TRBD1 (6 bases). The V gene's germline CDR1 is SGHNT and CDR2 YYREEE (reference sequence). V was cut by 0 bases and J by 12 bases, with 13 bases left in between. The CDR3 is 13 residues long. This chain's CDR3 is CASSLDREGGQFF. CDR3 coding DNA: TGTGCCAGCAGCTTGGACAGGGAAGGTGGGCAGTTCTTC.